This T cell receptor (beta chain) was profiled in a study of blood T cell repertoires in COVID-19. Study-wide background: Specimens from acute and convalescent COVID-19 originated in the United States, Italy and Spain.

This clone was counted a single time. Per the original methods: Reference gene primers were amplified, and this amplification served to estimate nucleated cell counts. Measured with immunoSEQ multiplex PCR; TCRdb has only the in-frame clones, and not every one. V and J calls and clone size follow that table, whereas D and trimming were derived from the DNA. Among fewer than 55,000 clones listed, 82% were seen once. Trimming took 4 bases from V and 1 from J, leaving 19 bases between them. The CDR3 extends over 17 amino acids. The germline CDR1 and CDR2 sequences are MDHEN and SYDVKM. The sequenced sample consisted of peripheral blood. This receptor was identified in a woman aged 55-70 years with acute or convalescent COVID-19. This chain uses TRBV28 with TRBJ1-1, with D tentatively TRBD1 (6 bases). In nucleotides, the CDR3 is TGTGCCAGCAGTTCTCGTTTTGGGGACACTAGGAACACTGAAGCTTTCTTT. Amino acid sequence: CASSSRFGDTRNTEAFF.